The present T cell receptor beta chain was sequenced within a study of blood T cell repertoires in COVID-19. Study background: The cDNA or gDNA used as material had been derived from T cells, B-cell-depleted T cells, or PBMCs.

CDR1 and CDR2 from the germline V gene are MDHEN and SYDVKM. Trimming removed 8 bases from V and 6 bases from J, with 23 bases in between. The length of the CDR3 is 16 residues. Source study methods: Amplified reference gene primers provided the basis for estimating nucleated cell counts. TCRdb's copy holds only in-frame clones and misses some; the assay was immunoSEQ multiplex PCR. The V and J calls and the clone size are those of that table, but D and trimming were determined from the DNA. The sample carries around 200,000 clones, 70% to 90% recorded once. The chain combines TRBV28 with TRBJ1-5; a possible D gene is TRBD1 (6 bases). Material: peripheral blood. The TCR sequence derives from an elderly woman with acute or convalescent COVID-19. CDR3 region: CASLMGGAGESQPQHF. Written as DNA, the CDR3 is TGTGCCAGCCTCATGGGTGGGGCAGGGGAGAGTCAGCCCCAGCATTTT.